The 31 T cell receptor beta chains reported below all come from one sample, sequenced in a study of T cell repertoires in cytomegalovirus infection (dated by TCRdb to about 2019). Explained via the paper, the treatment or condition label denotes: in vitro stimulation with specific CMV peptide epitopes to enrich CMV-specific T cells. The listed sequencing device is Illumina HiSeq 1500. TCRdb redid the processing of the public reads, applying fastp at Q25 and MiXCR, and retained in-frame beta chains. For every CDR3 protein sequence, its rows merge into one entry that carries the most common genes and DNA. The sample profile shows roughly 920,000 distinct CDR3 sequences; around 30% of them were found once. The top ten clonotypes cover 11% to 15% of the sample. Their antigens remain unidentified. The material was cultured CD8+ T cells from PBMCs, obtained from culture after CMV antigen stimulation. All receptors come from a human donor in good health (CMV status not recorded). Some clones in this sample may be carry-over from other donors' samples.

The chain carries TRBV12-3 or TRBV12-4 and TRBJ1-5; 7 positions agree with TRBD1. The ends lost 5 bases at V and 3 bases at J; junction bases unmatched: 10. This CDR3 has 16 amino acids. The CDR3 DNA reads as TGTGCCAGCAGTCCCCGGCGAGGGGGCTTCAATCAGCCCCAGCATTTT. It translates to CASSPRRGGFNQPQHF.

The rearrangement joins TRBV2 to TRBJ2-5; D is perhaps TRBD1 (5 bases). The V and J ends lost 1 base and 5 bases respectively, with 11 bases between them. In germline, CDR1 is SNHLY, CDR2 FYNNEI. The CDR3 has 14 residues. CDR3 DNA: TGTGCCAGCAGTGAAGGGGGCCCAGCCGAGACCCAGTACTTC. Translation gives CASSEGGPAETQYF.

In its sample, this clonotype was seen many times. V and J are TRBV7-2 and TRBJ2-5; D gene uncertain. CDR3 length equals 13 residues. Trimming pared 3 bases from V and 2 bases from J, leaving 7 bases between. The germline CDR1 and CDR2 sequences are SGHTA and FQGNSA. The CDR3 nucleotides are TGTGCCAGCAGCTTCTCCGGACAAGAGACCCAGTACTTC. Residues: CASSFSGQETQYF.

The chain is built from TRBV7-9 and TRBJ2-1; 7 bases fit TRBD2. The V segment lost 2 bases and the J segment 8 bases; nucleotides outside the gene matches: 9. CDR1 is SEHNR and CDR2 is FQNEAQ in the germline V gene (reference sequence). The CDR3 is 15 residues long. The CDR3: CASSLSPSGVDEQFF. DNA of the CDR3: TGTGCCAGCAGCTTATCTCCTAGCGGTGTGGATGAGCAGTTCTTC.

The chain joins TRBV15 to TRBJ1-1; no firm D call. In germline, CDR1 is LNHNV, CDR2 YYDKDF (reference sequence). The CDR3 contains 14 residues. Trimming shortened V by 0 bases and J by 5 bases, and 10 bases separated the two germline ends. The CDR3 here is CATSRDWEGTEAFF. DNA for the CDR3: TGTGCCACCAGCAGAGATTGGGAAGGTACTGAAGCTTTCTTT.

This clonotype occurred many times. This chain links TRBV19 with TRBJ2-1, with a tentative D call TRBD2 (6 bases). This CDR3 has 15 amino acids. V shed 1 base and J shed 4 bases, with 11 bases lying between them. Germline-derived CDR1 and CDR2 are LNHDA and SQIVND (reference sequence). In DNA form, the CDR3 reads TGTGCCAGTAGTATAGGGGGGACTTCGTACAATGAGCAGTTCTTC. This encodes CASSIGGTSYNEQFF.

This clonotype came up a few times. This chain uses TRBV29-1 with TRBJ2-1; possibly TRBD1 or TRBD2 for D (6 bases each). Germline V gene sequence: CDR1 SQVTM, CDR2 ANQGSEA. V lost 2 bases, J lost 7 bases, and 15 bases lay in between. The CDR3 length is 14 residues. The CDR3 DNA is TGCAGCGTTGAATCAAGGGGGGATCGAAATGAGCAGTTCTTC. It is translated as CSVESRGDRNEQFF.

The V call is TRBV15, the J call TRBJ2-1, with D hard to call. Germline assignment: CDR1 LNHNV and CDR2 YYDKDF (reference sequence). The CDR3 loop spans 17 amino acids. V shed 0 bases and J shed 6 bases, with 18 bases lying between them. CDR3 residues: CATSRDFGAAPLNEQFF. CDR3 in DNA: TGTGCCACCAGCAGAGATTTCGGAGCTGCACCCCTCAATGAGCAGTTCTTC.

This clonotype was observed a handful of times. The chain combines TRBV14 with TRBJ2-1; tentative D call: TRBD1 (5 bases). This CDR3 region has 17 residues. The germline V and J ends were trimmed by 0 bases and 10 bases, with 22 bases remaining between them. The V gene's germline CDR1 is SGHDN and CDR2 FVKESK. The CDR3 sequence is CASSQDQGWTRTQEQFF. In DNA form, the CDR3 reads TGTGCCAGCAGCCAAGATCAGGGCTGGACAAGGACGCAGGAGCAGTTCTTC.

Remarks on this clonotype: A much larger clone lies one base from this, so it may be a read error. The V gene is TRBV7-2, the J gene TRBJ2-7, with D perhaps matching TRBD1 (6 bases). The CDR3 length is 13 residues. Germline V gives CDR1 SGHTA, CDR2 FQGNSA. The chain's CDR3 is CVSSLDSSYEQYF. CDR3 nucleotides: TGTGTCAGCAGCTTGGACAGCTCCTACGAGCAGTACTTC.

This clonotype was detected a few times. The rearrangement links TRBV7-9 to TRBJ2-7, with D possibly matching TRBD2 (5 bases). Germline CDR1 SEHNR, CDR2 FQNEAQ (reference sequence). Trimming removed 5 bases from V and 4 bases from J, with 15 bases in between. The CDR3 covers 14 residues. DNA for the CDR3: TGTGCCAGCAGCCCGAAGGCCCTAGCATACGAGCAGTACTTC. This encodes CASSPKALAYEQYF.

This rearrangement joins TRBV7-2 to TRBJ1-1; D possibly corresponds to TRBD1 (5 bases). The CDR3 spans 13 residues. Looked up from germline, CDR1 is SGHTA and CDR2 is FQGNSA. The V end was cut by 6 bases, the J end by 6 bases, with 14 bases between. The DNA of the CDR3 is TGTGCCAGCAGTGAACAGGTTAACTCTGAAGCTTTCTTT. Its protein product is CASSEQVNSEAFF.

V gene TRBV5-6 combines with J gene TRBJ2-2; TRBD1 might be the D (6 bases). Germline V CDR1 and CDR2: SGHDT, YYEEEE. This CDR3 has 17 amino acids. The V end lost 0 bases, the J end lost 3 bases, and 15 bases lay between the germline ends. The CDR3 loop reads CASSLVAGQFYTGELFF. CDR3 coding DNA: TGTGCCAGCAGCTTGGTAGCCGGACAGTTCTACACCGGGGAGCTGTTTTTT.

The V call is TRBV15, the J call TRBJ1-6; 9 bases are a match to TRBD1. Germline V gene lookup returns CDR1 LNHNV and CDR2 YYDKDF (reference sequence). Trimming removed 4 bases from V and 9 bases from J; junction bases left unmatched: 4. The CDR3 runs to 14 residues. CDR3 bases: TGTGCCACCAGCATGGGACAGGGATCTTCACCCCTCCACTTT. Translation gives CATSMGQGSSPLHF.

The rearrangement uses TRBV19 and TRBJ2-1, with 10 bases fitting TRBD2. Losses at the gene ends were 3 bases for V and 6 bases for J; bases not matched to a gene: 5. CDR3 size: 15 residues. Germline CDR1 reads LNHDA; CDR2 reads SQIVND (reference sequence). Here the CDR3 DNA reads TGTGCCAGTAGTATGCTAGCGGGGGACTTCAATGAGCAGTTCTTC. Amino acids: CASSMLAGDFNEQFF. The full variable domain, rest sourced from reference TRBV19 and TRBJ2-1, is DGGITQSPKYLFRKEGQNVTLSCEQNLNHDAMYWYRQDPGQGLRLIYYSQIVNDFQKGDIAEGYSVSREKKESFPLTVTSAQKNPTAFYLCASSMLAGDFNEQFFGPGTRLTVL.

This clonotype has a handful of counts. The CDR3 DNA follows: TGCGCCAGCAGTCACCTTCTCCGACAGGGAGGGAATCAGCCCCAGCATTTT. This sequence encodes CASSHLLRQGGNQPQHF. The rearrangement uses TRBV23-1 and TRBJ1-5; 7 bases align to TRBD1. TRBV23-1 falls under the ORF class, with uncertain function. The CDR3 totals 17 residues. The V segment lost 3 bases and the J segment 4 bases; nucleotides outside the gene matches: 12.

J is TRBJ1-6 and V is TRBV6-6; 8 bases agree with TRBD1. CDR1 is MNHNY and CDR2 is SVGAGI in the germline V gene (reference sequence). The length of the CDR3 is 14 residues. V gave up 6 bases and J gave up 7 bases; unmatched junction bases: 5. The CDR3 spells CASRQTGVNSPLHF. CDR3 nucleotides: TGTGCCAGCAGACAGACAGGGGTAAATTCACCCCTCCACTTT.

The table lists this clonotype with a few counts. The genes are TRBV5-4 and TRBJ2-3; no clear D. V was pared by 1 base and J by 0 bases, with 9 bases between. In germline, CDR1 is SGHNT, CDR2 YYREEE (reference sequence). The CDR3 loop spans 15 amino acids. The CDR3 here is CASSLSRTSTDTQYF. CDR3 bases: TGTGCCAGCAGCTTGTCGCGAACTAGCACAGATACGCAGTATTTT.

This clonotype was picked up many times. The rearrangement links TRBV7-6 to TRBJ2-7; a weak D match, TRBD1 (6 bases). The germline V gene has CDR1 SGHVS and CDR2 FNYEAQ. Trimming took off 3 bases at V and 2 bases at J, with 8 bases between the two ends. This CDR3 has 13 residues. The CDR3 nucleotides read TGTGCCAGCAGCTTCGGACAGACCTACGAGCAGTACGTC. As protein: CASSFGQTYEQYV.

The chain joins TRBV11-1 to TRBJ2-1; 7 bases line up with TRBD1. The trim removed 3 bases at V and 1 base at J, leaving 3 bases unmatched. CDR1 is SGHAT, CDR2 FQDESV, per germline (reference sequence). The CDR3 covers 15 residues. For the CDR3, the DNA is TGTGCCAGCAGCTTCGACAGGGCGTCCTACAATGAGCAGTTCTTC. It specifies CASSFDRASYNEQFF.

The table lists this clonotype with a few counts. The rearrangement joins TRBV7-8 to TRBJ2-1, with D unclear. Germline assignment: CDR1 SGHVS and CDR2 FQNEAQ. The CDR3 length is 16 residues. V lost 3 bases, J lost 0 bases, and 12 bases lay in between. This chain's CDR3 is CASSFSGLSSYNEQFF. CDR3 coding DNA: TGTGCCAGCAGCTTTTCTGGGCTGAGCTCCTACAATGAGCAGTTCTTC.

Note on this clonotype: The junction differs from germline at one of its ends, possibly a read error. This sequence joins TRBV20-1 and TRBJ2-7; TRBD1 matches at 9 bases. CDR3 size: 14 residues. CDR1 and CDR2 (germline): DFQATT, SNEGSKA (reference sequence). CDR3 DNA sequence: TGCAGTGCTGAACCACGGGACAGGGTATACGTGCAGTACTTC. Translating it yields CSAEPRDRVYVQYF.

V usage is TRBV5-1 and J usage is TRBJ2-6; weak D call: TRBD2 (5 bases). Per the germline V gene, CDR1 is SGHRS and CDR2 is YFSETQ. This CDR3 has 18 amino acids. Trimming cost V 4 bases and J 3 bases, with 20 bases left between them. Here the CDR3 DNA reads TGCGCCAGCAGCCATTCGGGATTCGCGAATCGTGGGGCCAACGTCCTGACTTTC. It is translated as CASSHSGFANRGANVLTF.

CDR3 residues: CASSPPDHAGAFF. The DNA of the CDR3 is TGTGCCAGTAGTCCTCCAGACCACGCGGGGGCTTTCTTT. The chain employs TRBV19 and TRBJ1-1, with D unresolved. Germline CDR1 is LNHDA and CDR2 is SQIVND (reference sequence). The ends were cut back, 5 bases at V and 11 bases at J, with 18 bases in the middle. The CDR3 has 13 residues.

This clonotype was found many times. V is TRBV6-5 and J is TRBJ2-2, with D unresolved. The CDR3 totals 14 residues. V dropped 0 bases and J dropped 5 bases, with 7 bases sitting between them. CDR1 and CDR2 (germline): MNHEY, SVGAGI. CDR3 coding DNA: TGTGCCAGCAGTTACTCGATAGGGACCGGGGAGCTGTTTTTT. Protein sequence: CASSYSIGTGELFF.

Comment on this clonotype: A much larger clone is a single base away; this may be a read error. The chain links TRBV10-3 to TRBJ2-1, with 8 bases fitting TRBD2. Germline CDR1 reads ENHRY; CDR2 reads SYGVKD. V lost 2 bases, J lost 4 bases, and 7 bases stayed unmatched. This CDR3 region has 16 residues. Here the CDR3 reads CAISEIRLAGYNEQFF. DNA for the CDR3: TGTGCCATCAGTGAGATCCGCCTAGCGGGTTACAATGAGCAGTTCTTC.

This clonotype turned up a few times. V and J are TRBV7-2 and TRBJ2-1, with D possibly TRBD1 on 5 matching bases. Germline lookup yields CDR1 SGHTA and CDR2 FQGNSA. V was clipped by 5 bases and J by 4 bases, with 9 bases between them. The CDR3 length is 13 residues. DNA of the CDR3: TGTGCCAGCAGCCGCCGACAGTACAATGAGCAGTTCTTC. This sequence encodes CASSRRQYNEQFF.

This chain links TRBV6-2 or TRBV6-3 with TRBJ2-7, with 8 positions matching TRBD1. The V segment lost 0 bases and the J segment 1 base; nucleotides outside the gene matches: 8. CDR1 and CDR2 (germline): MNHEY, SVGEGT. The CDR3 is made up of 17 amino acids. DNA for the CDR3: TGTGCCAGCAGTTACTCCCTTAGGGACAGGAGATCCTACGAGCAGTACTTC. As protein: CASSYSLRDRRSYEQYF.

The genes are TRBV12-3 or TRBV12-4 and TRBJ2-7; possible D gene TRBD2, 5 bases. The CDR3 sequence is 14 residues long. The V gene lost 3 bases and the J gene lost 4 bases, with 13 bases spanning the gap. DNA for the CDR3: TGTGCCAGCAGTTTTGGCGTCCGAGGGTACGAGCAGTACTTC. Protein sequence: CASSFGVRGYEQYF.

The chain joins TRBV7-4 to TRBJ2-1; D is uncertain. The CDR3 runs 16 residues. Trimming took 4 bases from V and 0 from J, leaving 13 bases between them. Per germline, CDR1 SGHVT and CDR2 SQSDAQ. CDR3 loop: CASSSSELSSYNEQFF. The DNA for the CDR3 is TGTGCCAGCAGCTCCTCGGAACTTAGCTCCTACAATGAGCAGTTCTTC.

For the CDR3, the DNA is TGTGCCAGCAAACTCGACTACGACACTGAAGCTTTCTTT. This codes for CASKLDYDTEAFF. V and J are TRBV6-1 and TRBJ1-1; D not resolved. V lost 7 bases and J 3 bases, leaving 12 bases between the germline ends. CDR1 is MNHNS and CDR2 is SASEGT in the germline V gene. The CDR3 contains 13 residues.